Below are 8 T cell receptor beta chains sequenced from a single sample in a study of early T cells in non-severe SARS-CoV-2 infection (dated by TCRdb to about 2021). The library was obtained by 5' RACE. This sample was sequenced with a NextSeq 500. TCRdb applied fastp at Q25 and MiXCR to the public reads, then kept only in-frame beta chains. CDR3 protein sequences are deduplicated, and each keeps its most common genes and DNA. The table for this sample lists 80,000 to 95,000 distinct CDR3 sequences; about 15% of them were counted only once. 4.5% to 6% of the sample comes from the top ten. The sample here was whole blood, taken at baseline. Receptor source: an adult who was a healthcare worker with PCR-confirmed SARS-CoV-2 infection or an uninfected control (not recorded which).

V is TRBV6-5 and J is TRBJ1-2; 8 bases line up with TRBD1. The CDR3 length is 14 residues. Germline CDR1 is MNHEY and CDR2 is SVGAGI. Losses at the gene ends were 6 bases for V and 1 base for J; bases not matched to a gene: 4. This chain's CDR3 is CASRGTGDNYGYTF. In DNA form, the CDR3 reads TGTGCCAGCAGGGGGACAGGTGATAACTATGGCTACACCTTC.

The chain uses TRBV7-2 and TRBJ2-1; 7 nucleotides align to TRBD2. V lost 1 base and J lost 4; bases outside the gene matches: 4. The CDR3 contains 15 residues. The germline V gene has CDR1 SGHTA and CDR2 FQGNSA. CDR3: CASSLGGRTYNEQFF. The DNA for the CDR3 is TGTGCCAGCAGCTTAGGCGGGAGAACATACAATGAGCAGTTCTTC.

The rearrangement joins TRBV18 to TRBJ2-6, with D uncertain. This CDR3 has 16 amino acids. The V and J ends lost 3 bases and 0 bases respectively, with 9 bases between them. Germline V gene data show CDR1 as KGHSH and CDR2 as LQKENI. The CDR3 DNA reads as TGTGCCAGCTCACCCCCCGGCCTCTCTGGGGCCAACGTCCTGACTTTC. Its protein is CASSPPGLSGANVLTF.

The chain uses TRBV20-1 and TRBJ1-1; D is ambiguous. CDR1 is DFQATT, CDR2 SNEGSKA, per germline (reference sequence). V shed 5 bases and J shed 0 bases, with 16 bases lying between them. The length of the CDR3 is 15 residues. The CDR3 coding sequence is TGCAGTGCTGCTCCCTTTTCGAACGTGAACACTGAAGCTTTCTTT. This sequence encodes CSAAPFSNVNTEAFF.

This rearrangement joins TRBV20-1 to TRBJ2-1, with 9 bases lining up with TRBD1. There are 12 residues in the CDR3. CDR1 is DFQATT and CDR2 is SNEGSKA in the germline V gene (reference sequence). The trim removed 4 bases at V and 9 bases at J, leaving 4 bases unmatched. The CDR3 reads CSAKQGAGEQFF. The CDR3 bases are TGCAGTGCTAAACAGGGGGCCGGTGAGCAGTTCTTC.

This clonotype has only a few counts. The CDR3 is CASKSAPTSNYGYTF. The CDR3 DNA sequence: TGTGCCAGTAAATCCGCACCGACTTCTAACTATGGCTACACCTTC. V and J are TRBV19 and TRBJ1-2; no clear D gene. Germline V lookup: CDR1 LNHDA, CDR2 SQIVND (reference sequence). Trimming took off 7 bases at V and 0 bases at J, with 15 bases between the two ends. This CDR3 spans 15 amino acids.

This clonotype was seen a handful of times. The rearrangement uses TRBV5-6 and TRBJ2-7; D remains ambiguous. Germline CDR1 reads SGHDT; CDR2 reads YYEEEE. The CDR3 runs to 13 residues. V lost 4 bases, J lost 2 bases, and 10 bases lay in between. CDR3 region: CASSREQTYEQYF. Here the CDR3 DNA reads TGTGCCAGCAGCCGAGAACAGACCTACGAGCAGTACTTC.

This clonotype showed up just a few times. V is TRBV6-1 and J is TRBJ1-2, with D perhaps TRBD1 (5 bases). Between the trimmed V and J ends, which lost 5 bases and 0 bases, there was a span of 13 bases. This CDR3 is built from 15 residues. Germline CDR1 is MNHNS and CDR2 is SASEGT. The CDR3 loop is CASSSTATPNYGYTF. The DNA for the CDR3 is TGTGCCAGCAGTTCGACAGCTACTCCTAACTATGGCTACACCTTC.